This is a list of T cell receptor beta chains from one sample in a study of glioma-infiltrating T cells after dendritic cell vaccination. The assay was immunoSEQ multiplex PCR, and TCRdb's table has in-frame clones only and misses some. Altogether approximately 46,000 clones are present, 89% being singletons, with the ten largest covering around 5%. This sample comprised blood, obtained after dendritic cell vaccination. These receptors were taken from a human donor with glioblastoma. Both conserved end residues are part of each CDR3. The D gene is left open where the match is weak. Rows may omit the clone size; those that give it use once, few, many or a size class.

v_gene	d_gene	j_gene	abundance	CDR3aa	CDR3nt
TRBV28	.	TRBJ1-1	.	CASSLARNTEAFF	TGTGCCAGCAGTTTGGCAAGGAACACTGAAGCTTTCTTT
TRBV6-5	.	TRBJ2-7	once	CASSYSTSGGDEQYF	TGTGCCAGCAGTTACTCGACATCCGGGGGTGACGAGCAGTACTTC
TRBV7-3	.	TRBJ2-1	.	CASSSRGGSTNEQFF	TGTGCCAGCAGCTCCAGGGGAGGGTCGACCAATGAGCAGTTCTTC
TRBV18	.	TRBJ1-1	.	CASSPPHQGNTEAFF	TGTGCCAGCTCACCCCCCCATCAGGGGAACACTGAAGCTTTCTTT
TRBV28	TRBD1	TRBJ1-5	once	CASNRVGQGVQPQHF	TGTGCCAGCAATCGAGTTGGACAGGGTGTTCAGCCCCAGCATTTT
TRBV9	TRBD1	TRBJ1-2	.	CASSPRDRGYIYGYTF	TGTGCCAGCAGCCCGAGGGACAGGGGCTACATCTATGGCTACACCTTC
TRBV28	.	TRBJ1-1	.	CASSYSLTEAFF	TGTGCCAGCAGTTATTCATTGACTGAAGCTTTCTTT
TRBV7-2	.	TRBJ1-1	.	CASSLGPGGIGTEAFF	TGTGCCAGCAGCTTAGGCCCGGGGGGGATCGGCACTGAAGCTTTCTTT
TRBV6-5	TRBD1	TRBJ2-1	once	CASRSLTDRGDEQFF	TGTGCCAGCAGATCCCTTACCGACAGGGGCGATGAGCAGTTCTTC
TRBV4-2	.	TRBJ1-3	few	CASSPQVTGNTIYF	TGTGCCAGCAGCCCTCAGGTGACTGGAAACACCATATATTTT
TRBV4-3	.	TRBJ1-3	.	CASSQEPTGVSGNTIYF	TGCGCCAGCAGCCAAGAACCCACAGGAGTTTCTGGAAACACCATATATTTT
TRBV11-2	.	TRBJ1-2	few	CASSLVGRTYGYTF	TGTGCCAGCAGCTTAGTGGGCAGGACTTATGGCTACACCTTC
TRBV6-6	.	TRBJ1-2	.	CASSSPTPRTGYGYTF	TGTGCCAGCAGTTCTCCGACACCCCGGACGGGATATGGCTACACCTTC
TRBV5-1	TRBD1	TRBJ2-1	.	CASSGGQGGNEQFF	TGCGCCAGCAGCGGAGGACAGGGCGGCAATGAGCAGTTCTTC
TRBV5-1	.	TRBJ2-1	.	CATTTETYNEQFF	TGCGCCACCACAACAGAGACCTACAATGAGCAGTTCTTC
TRBV9	.	TRBJ1-4	.	CASSPGGPNEKLFF	TGTGCCAGCAGTCCGGGGGGCCCAAATGAAAAACTGTTTTTT
TRBV7-9	.	TRBJ2-5	.	CASSFTAEETQYF	TGTGCCAGCAGCTTTACAGCAGAAGAGACCCAGTACTTC
TRBV6-1	.	TRBJ2-5	.	CASRVSNQETQYF	TGTGCCTCCAGGGTCAGCAATCAAGAGACCCAGTACTTC
TRBV28	.	TRBJ2-1	.	CASSSAPGLRGNEQFF	TGTGCCAGCAGTTCGGCCCCGGGACTCCGAGGCAATGAGCAGTTCTTC
TRBV28	.	TRBJ1-2	.	CASRRGNYGYTF	TGTGCCAGCAGACGAGGTAACTATGGCTACACCTTC
TRBV7-9	TRBD1	TRBJ1-1	.	CASSFDRGLNTEAFF	TGTGCCAGCAGCTTCGACAGGGGCTTGAACACTGAAGCTTTCTTT
TRBV7-3	.	TRBJ2-1	.	CASSLVYSSYNEQFF	TGTGCCAGCAGCTTAGTGTACAGTTCCTACAATGAGCAGTTCTTC
TRBV5-1	TRBD1	TRBJ1-2	.	CASEKGQGGGYTF	TGCGCCAGCGAGAAGGGACAGGGAGGTGGCTACACCTTC
TRBV11-2	.	TRBJ1-2	.	CASSNYETANYGYTF	TGTGCCAGCAGCAACTATGAGACAGCAAACTATGGCTACACCTTC
TRBV14	TRBD2	TRBJ2-1	.	CASSHPGTSGSYNEQFF	TGTGCCAGCAGCCACCCAGGGACTAGCGGGAGCTACAATGAGCAGTTCTTC
TRBV27	TRBD2	TRBJ2-7	.	CASSLFSGSSYEQYF	TGTGCCAGCAGTTTATTCAGCGGGAGCTCCTACGAGCAGTACTTC
TRBV7-8	.	TRBJ2-7	.	CASSLVGEQYF	TGTGCCAGCAGCTTAGTCGGGGAGCAGTACTTC
TRBV4-2	TRBD2	TRBJ2-1	.	CASSHRAGNNEQFF	TGTGCCAGCAGCCATCGAGCGGGGAACAATGAGCAGTTCTTC
TRBV19	TRBD1	TRBJ2-7	once	CASSSSGTGGLEQYF	TGTGCCAGTAGTTCCTCCGGGACAGGGGGTTTAGAGCAGTACTTC
TRBV28	.	TRBJ1-2	once	CASSLSAGVDYGYTF	TGTGCCAGCAGTTTAAGCGCAGGGGTGGACTATGGCTACACCTTC
TRBV7-9	.	TRBJ2-3	.	CASSLTADTQYF	TGTGCCAGCAGCTTAACTGCGGATACGCAGTATTTT
TRBV6-1	TRBD1	TRBJ2-7	.	CASRRTGKYEQYF	TGTGCCAGCAGGAGGACAGGGAAGTACGAGCAGTACTTC
TRBV18	TRBD1	TRBJ2-1	.	CASSQGGPGTGGSYNEQFF	TGTGCCAGCTCACAGGGGGGCCCGGGGACAGGGGGTTCCTACAATGAGCAGTTCTTC
TRBV5-1	.	TRBJ2-3	.	CASTHLGDGKVGDTQYF	TGCGCCAGCACCCATCTTGGTGACGGGAAAGTCGGAGATACGCAGTATTTT
TRBV7-2	TRBD2	TRBJ2-2	.	CASSLAAGAYTGELFF	TGTGCCAGCAGCTTAGCTGCGGGAGCATATACCGGGGAGCTGTTTTTT
TRBV6-5	.	TRBJ2-6	.	CASSYEGSGANVLTF	TGTGCCAGCAGTTACGAGGGATCGGGGGCCAACGTCCTGACTTTC
TRBV6-5	TRBD1	TRBJ1-2	.	CASSYSGTVPSVGYTF	TGTGCCAGCAGTTACTCGGGGACAGTACCCTCGGTTGGCTACACCTTC
TRBV7-6	.	TRBJ2-5	.	CASSLAGRETQYF	TGTGCCAGCAGCTTAGCGGGCAGGGAGACCCAGTACTTC
TRBV29-1	TRBD1	TRBJ1-2	.	CSASTGVGYTF	TGCAGCGCCTCAACAGGGGTTGGCTACACCTTC
TRBV5-1	TRBD2	TRBJ2-5	.	CASSWRLAGGIETQYF	TGCGCCAGCAGCTGGCGACTAGCGGGGGGGATAGAGACCCAGTACTTC
TRBV7-3	.	TRBJ2-1	.	CASSLRWRRGANNEQFF	TGTGCCAGCAGCTTAAGGTGGAGGAGAGGTGCCAACAATGAGCAGTTCTTC
TRBV7-2	.	TRBJ1-5	.	CASSFGQRGNQPQHF	TGTGCCAGCAGCTTTGGACAGCGAGGCAATCAGCCCCAGCATTTT
TRBV5-1	TRBD1	TRBJ2-1	.	CASSTQGASYNEQFF	TGCGCCAGCAGCACCCAGGGGGCCAGCTACAATGAGCAGTTCTTC
TRBV5-1	.	TRBJ1-1	.	CASSLSGEEAFF	TGCGCCAGCAGCTTGAGCGGGGAGGAAGCTTTCTTT
TRBV5-4	TRBD1	TRBJ2-2	.	CASRNRGTNTGELFF	TGTGCCAGCAGAAACAGGGGAACGAACACCGGGGAGCTGTTTTTT
TRBV5-1	TRBD2	TRBJ2-3	.	CASSPTSATDTQYF	TGCGCCAGCAGCCCGACTAGCGCCACAGATACGCAGTATTTT
TRBV19	TRBD2	TRBJ2-7	.	CASSWASGNYEQYF	TGTGCCAGTAGCTGGGCTAGCGGGAACTACGAGCAGTACTTC
TRBV5-1	TRBD2	TRBJ2-5	.	CASSPLAAQETQYF	TGCGCCAGCAGCCCCCTAGCGGCACAAGAGACCCAGTACTTC
TRBV9	.	TRBJ2-2	.	CASSVAGTRELFF	TGTGCCAGCAGCGTAGCTGGGACTCGGGAGCTGTTTTTT
TRBV7-9	TRBD2	TRBJ2-7	.	CASSRTGLAGVYEQYF	TGTGCCAGCAGTCGGACCGGACTAGCGGGAGTCTACGAGCAGTACTTC
TRBV5-6	.	TRBJ2-2	.	CASSRSLGTTFTGELFF	TGTGCCAGCAGCCGCTCCCTCGGGACAACCTTCACCGGGGAGCTGTTTTTT
TRBV6-6	.	TRBJ1-2	.	CASSHRSGVGNYGYTF	TGTGCCAGCAGCCACAGAAGCGGGGTTGGAAACTATGGCTACACCTTC
TRBV18	.	TRBJ1-1	.	CASSREGNTEAFF	TGTGCCAGCTCCCGGGAGGGGAACACTGAAGCTTTCTTT